These 14 T cell receptor beta chains originate from one sample sequenced in a study of cytomegalovirus exposure and HLA in healthy donors. Use of 60 Vbeta and 13 Jbeta primers characterized the PCR. Profiling relied on immunoSEQ multiplex PCR, and the TCRdb table lists in-frame clones only, not all of them. The table records 150,000 to 200,000 clones, around 80% of them present only once. Sample: PBMCs. Receptors were obtained from a girl aged 5 to 17 in good health and CMV-seropositive.

This chain links TRBV5-1 with TRBJ2-4, with D possibly TRBD1 on 6 matching bases. V was cut by 3 bases and J by 0 bases, with 16 bases left in between. This CDR3 contains 17 residues. Per the germline V gene, CDR1 is SGHRS and CDR2 is YFSETQ. The CDR3 sequence is CASSWGPPGLAKNIQYF. The CDR3 nucleotides read TGCGCCAGCAGCTGGGGGCCGCCAGGGCTAGCCAAAAACATTCAGTACTTC.

This chain joins TRBV13 and TRBJ2-2; maybe TRBD2 (5 bases). This CDR3 is built from 16 residues. Germline CDR1 and CDR2: PRHDT and FYEKMQ (reference sequence). Trimming shortened V by 4 bases and J by 4 bases, and 16 bases separated the two germline ends. CDR3 nucleotides: TGTGCCAGCAGCTCGAGAGGGTGGGGAAGCACCGGGGAGCTGTTTTTT. Its translation is CASSSRGWGSTGELFF. The entire variable domain, with the rest obtained from reference TRBV13 and TRBJ2-2, is as follows: AAGVIQSPRHLIKEKRETATLKCYPIPRHDTVYWYQQGPGQDPQFLISFYEKMQSDKGSIPDRFSAQQFSDYHSELNMSSLELGDSALYFCASSSRGWGSTGELFFGEGSRLTVL.

This sequence joins TRBV2 and TRBJ1-2, with a possible D match to TRBD1 (6 bases). This CDR3 has 14 residues. V shed 5 bases and J shed 7 bases, with 17 bases lying between them. CDR1 and CDR2 from the germline V gene are SNHLY and FYNNEI. The CDR3 DNA is TGTGCCAGCAGTCCCCCGGGACATTTCTCTGGCTACACCTTC. It codes for CASSPPGHFSGYTF.

The chain joins TRBV7-2 to TRBJ2-2, with D possibly being TRBD1 (6 bases). Looked up from germline, CDR1 is SGHTA and CDR2 is FQGNSA. Trimming shortened V by 3 bases and J by 4 bases, and 15 bases separated the two germline ends. CDR3 length: 16 amino acids. The CDR3 sequence: CASSFDQGPLTGELFF. CDR3 nucleotide sequence: TGTGCCAGCAGCTTTGACCAGGGGCCCCTCACCGGGGAGCTGTTTTTT. Using reference TRBV7-2 and TRBJ2-2 for the parts outside the CDR3, the full variable domain is GAGVSQSPSNKVTEKGKDVELRCDPISGHTALYWYRQSLGQGLEFLIYFQGNSAPDKSGLPSDRFSAERTGGSVSTLTIQRTQQEDSAVYLCASSFDQGPLTGELFFGEGSRLTVL.

This chain joins TRBV30 and TRBJ2-1; TRBD2 matches at 8 bases. The CDR3 totals 14 residues. Losses at the gene ends were 3 bases for V and 3 bases for J; bases not matched to a gene: 4. The germline CDR1 and CDR2 sequences are GTSNPN and SVGIG (reference sequence). CDR3 coding DNA: TGTGCCTGGAGAGGGCTAGCGGGCTACAATGAGCAGTTCTTC. This translates into CAWRGLAGYNEQFF.

The chain is built from TRBV10-3 and TRBJ1-4; 10 positions match TRBD1. This CDR3 spans 19 amino acids. J gave up 8 bases and V 0 bases, and 15 bases lay outside the gene matches. Germline V lookup: CDR1 ENHRY, CDR2 SYGVKD. The DNA for the CDR3 is TGTGCCATCAGTGAGTCGGAGGTGTTGATCGGGACAGGGGACGAAAAACTGTTTTTT. It is translated as CAISESEVLIGTGDEKLFF.

This rearrangement joins TRBV11-2 to TRBJ2-3; D not certain. This CDR3 is 13 amino acids long. Germline-derived CDR1 and CDR2 are SGHAT and FQNNGV. With 2 bases removed from V and 3 bases from J, the gap between germline ends came to 6 bases. CDR3 bases: TGTGCCAGCAGCTTACTTCGGACAGATACGCAGTATTTT. This translates into CASSLLRTDTQYF.

The rearrangement links TRBV27 to TRBJ2-2; 8 bases are a match to TRBD2. This CDR3 has 14 residues. V dropped 5 bases and J dropped 5; count of bases not matched to a gene: 4. Germline V gene data show CDR1 as MNHEY and CDR2 as SMNVEV (reference sequence). The CDR3 sequence: CASSMTSETGELFF. CDR3 bases: TGTGCCAGCAGTATGACTAGCGAGACCGGGGAGCTGTTTTTT.

The genes are TRBV29-1 and TRBJ1-2; D is uncertain. The length of the CDR3 is 14 residues. CDR1 is SQVTM and CDR2 is ANQGSEA in the germline V gene. V shed 2 bases and J shed 4 bases, with 14 bases lying between them. Here the CDR3 reads CSVEYAGEGYGYTF. The DNA of the CDR3 is TGCAGCGTTGAATATGCCGGGGAAGGCTATGGCTACACCTTC.

The V call is TRBV5-4, the J call TRBJ2-3; 9 positions match TRBD1. Germline V gene sequence: CDR1 SGHNT, CDR2 YYREEE (reference sequence). CDR3 length: 15 amino acids. V lost 0 bases and J lost 6; bases outside the gene matches: 5. For the CDR3, the DNA is TGTGCCAGCAGCTTGGCCGGGACAGGGAGGGATACGCAGTATTTT. It codes for CASSLAGTGRDTQYF. The complete variable domain, with remaining parts taken from reference TRBV5-4 and TRBJ2-3, reads ETGVTQSPTHLIKTRGQQVTLRCSSQSGHNTVSWYQQALGQGPQFIFQYYREEENGRGNFPPRFSGLQFPNYSSELNVNALELDDSALYLCASSLAGTGRDTQYFGPGTRLTVL.

The chain employs TRBV11-2 and TRBJ1-2; 9 bases map to TRBD1. Germline assignment: CDR1 SGHAT and CDR2 FQNNGV. The CDR3 length is 15 residues. With V trimmed by 6 bases and J by 4 bases, 9 bases remained unmatched. The CDR3 sequence is CASSPQPDRGYGYTF. For the CDR3, the DNA is TGTGCCAGCAGTCCCCAGCCGGACAGGGGCTATGGCTACACCTTC.

The chain recombines TRBV7-9 with TRBJ1-1; possibly TRBD1 for D (6 bases). The CDR3 extends over 15 amino acids. The V end was cut by 6 bases, the J end by 3 bases, with 17 bases between. Germline-derived CDR1 and CDR2 are SEHNR and FQNEAQ (reference sequence). Here the CDR3 reads CASRPEQGRHTEAFF. In nucleotides, the CDR3 is TGTGCCAGCAGACCGGAACAGGGCCGGCACACTGAAGCTTTCTTT.

This chain uses TRBV27 with TRBJ2-7; TRBD2 agrees at 8 bases. The CDR3 sequence is 15 residues long. Germline V gene sequence: CDR1 MNHEY, CDR2 SMNVEV (reference sequence). J lost 6 bases, V lost 1 base, and 8 bases had no gene match. CDR3 amino acids: CASSLLREVLSEQYF. The CDR3 DNA reads as TGTGCCAGCAGTTTATTGCGGGAGGTCCTCAGCGAGCAGTACTTC.

The CDR3 here is CAISETSSADTQYF. Written as DNA, the CDR3 is TGTGCCATCAGCGAGACTAGTTCTGCAGATACGCAGTATTTT. The J gene is TRBJ2-3, the V gene TRBV10-3; D possibly corresponds to TRBD2 (6 bases). CDR3 length: 14 amino acids. V lost 6 bases and J lost 4, with 14 bases in between. The V gene's germline CDR1 is ENHRY and CDR2 SYGVKD.